A selection of T cell receptor beta chains follows, all from one sample in a study of T-cell memory formation after mild COVID-19. TCRdb ran MiXCR on the 5' RACE reads and lists one entry per CDR3 protein. Of 400,000 to 450,000 distinct CDR3 sequences in the sample, about 20% were seen once. The sample comprised PBMCs or a T cell subset sorted from them (not recorded which). The receptors derive from a young man who had mild COVID-19 (a few samples of this study predate the infection). Cell type and time point are not known. Both conserved end residues are part of each CDR3. A D gene is named only where the DNA matches it firmly.

v_gene	j_gene	d_gene	CDR3aa
TRBV24-1	TRBJ2-2	NA	CATSVVSGTGELFF
TRBV7-2	TRBJ2-2	NA	CAVAQVANTGELFF
TRBV20-1	TRBJ2-3	NA	CSARDGAGGTDTQYF
TRBV7-7	TRBJ2-7	TRBD2	CASSPGLSGEQYF
TRBV5-6	TRBJ2-7	NA	CASSLEVTAAYEQYF
TRBV12-3/TRBV12-4	TRBJ2-3	TRBD1	CASSMDRGLNTQYF
TRBV6-5	TRBJ2-7	NA	CASLGWMGLRHEQYF
TRBV5-1	TRBJ2-7	NA	CASSLGQDAEQYF
TRBV10-2	TRBJ1-2	NA	CASGGGAGNYGYTF
TRBV6-5	TRBJ1-1	TRBD1	CASSITPGQQAFF
TRBV7-9	TRBJ2-5	NA	CASSPSTVRTQYF
TRBV9	TRBJ1-4	NA	CASSVRKLFF
TRBV7-2	TRBJ2-4	TRBD1	CASSGDRGNIQYF
TRBV6-2/TRBV6-3	TRBJ2-3	TRBD2	CASSHGLAADTQYF
TRBV12-3/TRBV12-4	TRBJ2-1	TRBD2	CASSLALARGNEQFF
TRBV20-1	TRBJ2-1	TRBD2	CSARGFRLASVRQEQFF
TRBV7-9	TRBJ2-1	NA	CASSLSGNNNEQFF
TRBV7-6	TRBJ2-2	NA	CASSLRGPTNTGELFF
TRBV2	TRBJ1-1	NA	CASSDLSAMNTEAFF
TRBV4-3	TRBJ2-3	TRBD2	CASSQLRTSGTDTQYF
TRBV29-1	TRBJ2-3	TRBD2	CSVQRGAHPSTDTQYF
TRBV29-1	TRBJ2-2	TRBD1	CSVSPSLGTEGNTGELFF
TRBV4-3	TRBJ2-1	TRBD2	CASSQDVGRGGFHNEQFF
TRBV4-1	TRBJ2-3	NA	CASSPGFASKDTQYF
TRBV7-3	TRBJ1-1	NA	CASSLAGVGTEAFF
TRBV6-5	TRBJ1-4	NA	CASRSQQLGATNEKLFF